A single sample is the source of the 26 T cell receptor beta chains below, sequenced in a study of blood T cell repertoires in COVID-19. Clones were sequenced by immunoSEQ multiplex PCR, and TCRdb holds only the in-frame ones, with some missing. The sample includes around 500,000 clones, roughly 88% of them seen just once. The sequencing sample was made of PBMCs or T cells enriched from blood (not recorded which). The receptors were sampled from a woman in her thirties or forties who had recovered from COVID-19.

The CDR3 DNA is TGTGCCAGCAGCGCCACCGCCGCTAGCAATGAGCAGTTCTTC. Its translation: CASSATAASNEQFF. The chain recombines TRBV9 with TRBJ2-1; D ambiguous. Deletions cut 3 bases from V and 6 bases from J, with 13 bases between. The CDR3 runs 14 residues. CDR1 SGDLS and CDR2 YYNGEE come from the germline V gene.

The chain carries TRBV28 and TRBJ1-1; D may be TRBD1 (5 bases). Per germline, CDR1 MDHEN and CDR2 SYDVKM. The CDR3 loop spans 14 amino acids. Between the trimmed V and J ends, which lost 6 bases and 4 bases, there was a span of 15 bases. CDR3 loop: CASRLGRVTTEAFF. CDR3 sequence (DNA): TGTGCCAGCAGATTAGGCAGGGTTACCACTGAAGCTTTCTTT.

The genes are TRBV12-5 and TRBJ2-1; possibly TRBD1 for D (6 bases). This CDR3 is 15 amino acids long. Trimming removed 3 bases at V and 0 bases at J, with 9 bases between. Germline V gene data show CDR1 as LGHNT and CDR2 as FRNRAP. The CDR3 region has the DNA TGTGCTAGTGGTTTCGGACAGCCCTCCTACAATGAGCAGTTCTTC. Encoded protein: CASGFGQPSYNEQFF.

The genes are TRBV5-1 and TRBJ2-5; the D gene is possibly TRBD1 (5 bases). The CDR3 covers 13 residues. V was cut by 3 bases and J by 3 bases, with 9 bases left in between. Per the germline V gene, CDR1 is SGHRS and CDR2 is YFSETQ. The CDR3 protein is CASSSRQKETQYF. The CDR3 region has the DNA TGCGCCAGCAGCTCTCGACAGAAAGAGACCCAGTACTTC.

This chain connects TRBV5-6 to TRBJ1-5, with D perhaps TRBD1 (5 bases). This CDR3 is 15 amino acids long. Germline V lookup: CDR1 SGHDT, CDR2 YYEEEE. Trimming removed 1 base at V and 4 bases at J, with 12 bases between. CDR3 sequence (DNA): TGTGCCAGCAGCTTGTCAGTCCAGGGAAATCAGCCCCAGCATTTT. Translating it yields CASSLSVQGNQPQHF.

This clone was counted only a few times. The rearrangement links TRBV19 to TRBJ1-2; no firm D call. The CDR3 covers 19 residues. CDR1 is LNHDA and CDR2 is SQIVND in the germline V gene (reference sequence). The V and J ends lost 5 bases and 1 base respectively, with 26 bases between them. CDR3 in DNA: TGTGCCAGTAGTCCCCAAGTAGGGAGTCTCCGCGGTTTTAACTATGGCTACACCTTC. Amino acids: CASSPQVGSLRGFNYGYTF.

V usage is TRBV15 and J usage is TRBJ2-7; no clear D. Trimming cost V 2 bases and J 4 bases, with 6 bases left between them. The CDR3 is 12 amino acids. Germline CDR1 reads LNHNV; CDR2 reads YYDKDF (reference sequence). This CDR3 is CATSRSLYEQYF. In nucleotides, the CDR3 is TGTGCCACCAGCAGATCTCTTTACGAGCAGTACTTC. Looking up the rest from reference TRBV15 and TRBJ2-7 gives the full variable domain: DAMVIQNPRYQVTQFGKPVTLSCSQTLNHNVMYWYQQKSSQAPKLLFHYYDKDFNNEADTPDNFQSRRPNTSFCFLDIRSPGLGDTAMYLCATSRSLYEQYFGPGTRLTVT.

The chain joins TRBV5-1 to TRBJ2-1, with D perhaps TRBD1 (6 bases). Germline V lookup: CDR1 SGHRS, CDR2 YFSETQ. Trimming left V 3 bases short and J 7 bases short, with 14 bases between. CDR3 length: 14 amino acids. CDR3 residues: CASSWQTDRNEQFF. The CDR3 DNA reads TGCGCCAGCAGCTGGCAAACCGACAGGAATGAGCAGTTCTTC.

This sequence joins TRBV12-3 or TRBV12-4 and TRBJ1-2; D not certain. The V gene lost 8 bases and the J gene lost 4 bases, with 14 bases spanning the gap. The CDR3 spans 13 residues. CDR3 nucleotides: TGTGCCAGCCAGCGGTCCGTCCTCTATGGCTACACCTTC. This codes for CASQRSVLYGYTF.

This chain connects TRBV5-1 to TRBJ2-2; TRBD2 matches at 8 bases. V shed 0 bases and J 5 bases; nucleotides not matched to a gene: 6. Per germline, CDR1 SGHRS and CDR2 YFSETQ. The CDR3 is 16 amino acids. The CDR3 is CASSLEGSSGTGELFF. Here the CDR3 DNA reads TGCGCCAGCAGCTTGGAGGGGTCTAGCGGGACCGGGGAGCTGTTTTTT.

This clone has just a few counts. This chain joins TRBV12-3 or TRBV12-4 and TRBJ1-1; a possible D gene is TRBD1 (6 bases). V lost 5 bases and J 4 bases, leaving 11 bases between the germline ends. The CDR3 length is 13 residues. This chain's CDR3 is CASSPTGSTEAFF. The CDR3 DNA reads as TGTGCCAGCAGTCCTACAGGGTCCACTGAAGCTTTCTTT.

The chain recombines TRBV5-5 with TRBJ2-3; maybe TRBD2 (5 bases). The CDR3 is 15 amino acids. Trimming left V 1 base short and J 6 bases short, with 15 bases between. Germline V gene data show CDR1 as SGHKS and CDR2 as YYEKEE (reference sequence). CDR3 sequence: CASSLYSESVDTQYF. For the CDR3, the DNA is TGTGCCAGCAGCTTGTATAGCGAATCAGTGGATACGCAGTATTTT.

The chain carries TRBV3-1 (or the pseudogene TRBV3-2) and TRBJ2-7; perhaps TRBD1 as D (6 bases). Trimming removed 5 bases from V and 9 bases from J, with 20 bases in between. CDR1 LGHDT and CDR2 YNNKEL come from the germline V gene (reference sequence). This CDR3 spans 14 amino acids. DNA of the CDR3: TGTGCCAGCAGCTGGAGAGCAGGGGAACGCGGGCAGTACTTC. Amino acids: CASSWRAGERGQYF.

The rearrangement links TRBV23-1 to TRBJ2-5, with TRBD2 identical over 9 bases. TRBV23-1 counts as an open reading frame of uncertain function. The CDR3 runs 16 residues. The ends lost 4 bases at V and 2 bases at J; junction bases unmatched: 8. The CDR3 sequence is CASSLPLAGRQETQYF. CDR3 DNA: TGCGCCAGCAGTCTACCCCTAGCGGGAAGGCAAGAGACCCAGTACTTC.

This clone was observed a single time. Written as DNA, the CDR3 is TGTGCCACCAGTGAACTAGCGGGAATCAGGTTTTCTGGCACAGATACGCAGTATTTT. Translated, it gives CATSELAGIRFSGTDTQYF. The chain employs TRBV24-1 and TRBJ2-3; 10 nucleotides line up with TRBD2. There are 19 residues in the CDR3. The germline V gene has CDR1 KGHDR and CDR2 SFDVKD. V shed 4 bases, J shed 1 base, and the junction held 13 bases outside the gene matches.

The J gene is TRBJ1-1, the V gene TRBV12-5; 7 nucleotides align to TRBD1. The CDR3 length is 14 residues. V lost 7 bases and J lost 7; bases outside the gene matches: 12. Germline V CDR1 and CDR2: LGHNT, FRNRAP. This CDR3 reads CASAEDRPLVEAFF. Here the CDR3 DNA reads TGTGCTAGTGCAGAGGACAGGCCCCTTGTTGAAGCTTTCTTT.

CDR3 nucleotide sequence: TGTGCCAGCAGTCCCGAGACAGGGCTAGCTTTCTTT. Translation: CASSPETGLAFF. The V call is TRBV12-3 or TRBV12-4, the J call TRBJ1-1; TRBD1 aligns across 7 bases. V lost 5 bases and J lost 10; bases outside the gene matches: 7. The CDR3 runs 12 residues.

The chain is built from TRBV6-6 and TRBJ1-3; D possibly corresponds to TRBD1 (6 bases). This CDR3 has 14 residues. Trimming shortened V by 0 bases and J by 8 bases, and 11 bases separated the two germline ends. Germline V gene lookup returns CDR1 MNHNY and CDR2 SVGAGI (reference sequence). For the CDR3, the DNA is TGTGCCAGCAGTTACTCGAAACAGGGCGACACCATATATTTT. It specifies CASSYSKQGDTIYF.

CDR3 protein: CASSLGVLAGGPRDTQYF. The CDR3 DNA reads as TGTGCCAGCAGCTTGGGGGTCCTAGCGGGAGGGCCTAGAGATACGCAGTATTTT. V and J are TRBV5-8 and TRBJ2-3; 12 positions agree with TRBD2. V trimming: 0 bases; J trimming: 5 bases; junction bases outside the gene matches: 10. Germline V lookup: CDR1 SGHTS, CDR2 YDEGEE. The CDR3 covers 18 residues. Complete variable domain (other parts from reference TRBV5-8 and TRBJ2-3): EAGVTQSPTHLIKTRGQQATLRCSPISGHTSVYWYQQALGLGLQFLLWYDEGEERNRGNFPPRFSGRQFPNYSSELNVNALELEDSALYLCASSLGVLAGGPRDTQYFGPGTRLTVL.

The CDR3: CATRQGSGGSWRTDTQYF. The CDR3 coding sequence is TGTGCCACCAGGCAAGGATCGGGGGGTTCGTGGCGGACAGATACGCAGTATTTT. The rearrangement uses TRBV15 and TRBJ2-3; 7 bases match TRBD2. Per germline, CDR1 LNHNV and CDR2 YYDKDF (reference sequence). V shed 6 bases, J shed 3 bases, and the junction held 18 bases outside the gene matches. This CDR3 is 18 amino acids long.

V and J are TRBV5-5 and TRBJ1-5, with 7 bases identical to TRBD1. Per germline, CDR1 SGHKS and CDR2 YYEKEE (reference sequence). CDR3 size: 12 residues. V dropped 0 bases and J dropped 16; count of bases not matched to a gene: 7. CDR3 in amino acids: CASSLELSGGHF. In nucleotides, the CDR3 is TGTGCCAGCAGCTTGGAGCTGTCAGGGGGACATTTT.

This chain uses TRBV4-2 with TRBJ2-5, with D uncertain. The germline gives CDR1 LGHNA, CDR2 YNFKEQ. Trimming pared 1 base from V and 3 bases from J, leaving 9 bases between. CDR3 length: 14 residues. The DNA for the CDR3 is TGTGCCAGCAGCCAAGTTGCTAGAGAAGAGACCCAGTACTTC. It codes for CASSQVAREETQYF.

The J gene is TRBJ1-3, the V gene TRBV7-9; TRBD1 aligns across 8 bases. Germline V lookup: CDR1 SEHNR, CDR2 FQNEAQ (reference sequence). The CDR3 totals 15 residues. The J segment lost 7 bases and the V segment lost 6 bases, leaving 11 bases of the junction unmatched. The CDR3 region has the DNA TGTGCCAGCAGTCCCGGACAGGGATCGTCCAACACCATATATTTT. Translation: CASSPGQGSSNTIYF.

CDR3 DNA: TGTGCCAGCAGTTTAACATCAGGGACAGAAGCTTTCTTT. Translation: CASSLTSGTEAFF. This chain joins TRBV12-3 or TRBV12-4 and TRBJ1-1; D might be TRBD1 (6 bases). Trimming removed 2 bases from V and 8 bases from J, with 12 bases in between. CDR3 length equals 13 residues.

There are many counts of this clone. The gene calls are TRBV7-9 and TRBJ1-5; no firm D call. The germline V gene has CDR1 SEHNR and CDR2 FQNEAQ (reference sequence). V lost 1 base to trimming and J lost 5 bases, with 12 bases between them. The CDR3 extends over 15 amino acids. The CDR3: CASSLDLPGDQPQHF. The CDR3 DNA follows: TGTGCCAGCAGCTTAGACCTGCCCGGTGATCAGCCCCAGCATTTT.

The J gene is TRBJ1-5, the V gene TRBV7-6; 7 nucleotides align to TRBD1. Unmatched junction bases numbered 5, after V lost 4 bases and J lost 5 bases. The CDR3 covers 14 residues. Germline CDR1 is SGHVS and CDR2 is FNYEAQ. The DNA for the CDR3 is TGTGCCAGCAGCTCGACCAGGGGGGATCAGCCCCAGCATTTT. It specifies CASSSTRGDQPQHF.